The source of this T cell receptor beta chain is a study of cytomegalovirus exposure and HLA in healthy donors. Notes on this clone: One end of the junction fails to match germline, which may point to a read error.

This CDR3 comprises 16 residues. CDR1 SSHAT and CDR2 FNYEAQ come from the germline V gene (reference sequence). The PCR had 60 Vbeta and 13 Jbeta primers. Assay: immunoSEQ multiplex PCR; the TCRdb copy retains only in-frame clones and omits some. This table holds roughly 190,000 clones, 75% to 90% found once. What was sequenced was PBMCs. This sequence originates from a man aged 30-40 years in good health and CMV-seronegative. The gene calls are TRBV7-7 and TRBJ2-1, with D perhaps matching TRBD1 (6 bases). This CDR3 reads CASSLAAGAGFNEQFF. CDR3 in DNA: TGTGCTAGCAGTCTAGCCGCAGGGGCTGGATTCAATGAGCAGTTCTTC.